These 18 T cell receptor beta chains were sequenced from one sample in a study of PD-L1 blockade in urothelial cancer. Generated by immunoSEQ multiplex PCR, the TCRdb table keeps only in-frame clones and is missing some. The sample lists fewer than 45,000 clones, about four fifths occurring once. The source was PBMCs, collected around atezolizumab (anti-PD-L1) treatment. Receptors originate from a man aged 65-85 years with urothelial cancer.

The J gene is TRBJ1-2, the V gene TRBV5-5; a possible D gene is TRBD1 (6 bases). Germline CDR1 SGHKS, CDR2 YYEKEE (reference sequence). The CDR3 sequence is 15 residues long. The V end lost 4 bases, the J end lost 2 bases, and 15 bases lay between the germline ends. The CDR3 here is CASSQPETGNYGYTF. The CDR3 bases are TGTGCCAGCAGCCAACCAGAGACAGGAAACTATGGCTACACCTTC.

CDR3 protein: CASSPQGAAINQPQHF. CDR3 in DNA: TGTGCCAGCAGTCCACAGGGGGCGGCTATCAATCAGCCCCAGCATTTT. This chain links TRBV27 with TRBJ1-5, with 9 bases identical to TRBD1. Germline CDR1 is MNHEY and CDR2 is SMNVEV (reference sequence). This CDR3 has 16 residues. The V gene end was trimmed by 5 bases and the J gene end by 3 bases; junction bases not matched to a gene: 8.

This chain uses TRBV19 with TRBJ2-1; 7 bases agree with TRBD2. In germline, CDR1 is LNHDA, CDR2 SQIVND (reference sequence). CDR3 length: 17 amino acids. V was clipped by 4 bases and J by 0 bases; unmatched bases: 9. CDR3 in amino acids: CASSTLTGGASYNEQFF. CDR3 in DNA: TGTGCCAGTAGTACCTTGACGGGAGGTGCCTCCTACAATGAGCAGTTCTTC.

The chain has TRBV9 and TRBJ2-1, with D tentatively TRBD2 (7 bases). CDR1 is SGDLS and CDR2 is YYNGEE in the germline V gene. The V end lost 0 bases, the J end lost 7 bases, and 14 bases lay between the germline ends. The CDR3 length is 15 residues. The chain's CDR3 is CASSVEGGRGNEQFF. The CDR3 coding sequence is TGTGCCAGCAGCGTAGAGGGGGGGCGGGGGAATGAGCAGTTCTTC.

The chain carries TRBV29-1 and TRBJ1-1; 7 nucleotides line up with TRBD1. Germline values: CDR1 SQVTM, CDR2 ANQGSEA. With V trimmed by 5 bases and J by 7 bases, 7 bases remained unmatched. The CDR3 contains 12 residues. CDR3 nucleotides: TGCAGCGTTAGGGACAGAGATTTTGAAGCTTTCTTT. Its translation is CSVRDRDFEAFF. The full variable domain, rest sourced from reference TRBV29-1 and TRBJ1-1, is SAVISQKPSRDICQRGTSLTIQCQVDSQVTMMFWYRQQPGQSLTLIATANQGSEATYESGFVIDKFPISRPNLTFSTLTVSNMSPEDSSIYLCSVRDRDFEAFFGQGTRLTVV.

The gene calls are TRBV7-8 and TRBJ2-3; no reliable D call. Germline CDR1 SGHVS, CDR2 FQNEAQ. V was cut by 1 base and J by 5 bases, with 10 bases left in between. The CDR3 sequence is 14 residues long. CDR3 in DNA: TGTGCCAGCAGCTTAGTCGTTACAAGAGATACGCAGTATTTT. Translating it yields CASSLVVTRDTQYF.

The chain joins TRBV7-8 to TRBJ1-3, with D perhaps TRBD1 (6 bases). CDR3 size: 15 residues. Per germline, CDR1 SGHVS and CDR2 FQNEAQ. Between the trimmed V and J ends, which lost 5 bases and 0 bases, there was a span of 11 bases. The CDR3 nucleotides are TGTGCCAGCAGCGCTGGGACAAACTCTGGAAACACCATATATTTT. Its translation: CASSAGTNSGNTIYF. Complete variable domain (other parts from reference TRBV7-8 and TRBJ1-3): GAGVSQSPRYKVAKRGQDVALRCDPISGHVSLFWYQQALGQGPEFLTYFQNEAQLDKSGLPSDRFFAERPEGSVSTLKIQRTQQEDSAVYLCASSAGTNSGNTIYFGEGSWLTVV.

This chain connects TRBV7-2 to TRBJ2-7; 12 bases align to TRBD1. There are 15 residues in the CDR3. Per germline, CDR1 SGHTA and CDR2 FQGNSA. Losses at the gene ends were 0 bases for V and 6 bases for J; bases not matched to a gene: 3. CDR3 sequence (DNA): TGTGCCAGCAGCTTAGCAGGGACAGGGGGCGGCGAGCAGTACTTC. Protein product: CASSLAGTGGGEQYF. The full variable domain, rest sourced from reference TRBV7-2 and TRBJ2-7, is GAGVSQSPSNKVTEKGKDVELRCDPISGHTALYWYRQSLGQGLEFLIYFQGNSAPDKSGLPSDRFSAERTGGSVSTLTIQRTQQEDSAVYLCASSLAGTGGGEQYFGPGTRLTVT.

The V call is TRBV27, the J call TRBJ1-5, with TRBD1 matching 8 bases. There are 14 residues in the CDR3. CDR1 MNHEY and CDR2 SMNVEV come from the germline V gene (reference sequence). V gave up 3 bases and J gave up 4 bases; unmatched junction bases: 2. CDR3 sequence: CASSFGDRNQPQHF. The CDR3 nucleotides read TGTGCCAGCAGTTTCGGGGACAGGAATCAGCCCCAGCATTTT.

The chain has TRBV5-4 and TRBJ1-4, with 10 nucleotides matching TRBD1. The CDR3 runs 15 residues. Germline assignment: CDR1 SGHNT and CDR2 YYREEE (reference sequence). J gave up 6 bases and V 4 bases, and 6 bases lay outside the gene matches. Here the CDR3 reads CASSRYGTGDEKLFF. CDR3 sequence (DNA): TGTGCCAGCAGCCGGTACGGGACAGGGGATGAAAAACTGTTTTTT.

The chain is built from TRBV6-1 and TRBJ1-4; perhaps TRBD1 as D (5 bases). CDR1 is MNHNS and CDR2 is SASEGT in the germline V gene. The CDR3 is 16 residues long. Trimming took off 3 bases at V and 4 bases at J, with 15 bases between the two ends. The CDR3 protein is CASSDRGVADNEKLFF. The CDR3 DNA reads TGTGCCAGCAGTGACCGGGGGGTGGCAGATAATGAAAAACTGTTTTTT.

V and J are TRBV7-8 and TRBJ2-5, with TRBD2 identical over 8 bases. Germline V gene data show CDR1 as SGHVS and CDR2 as FQNEAQ. V gave up 2 bases and J gave up 5 bases; unmatched junction bases: 13. The CDR3 has 17 residues. This CDR3 reads CASSLWSAGGKAETQYF. The CDR3 coding sequence is TGTGCCAGCAGCTTATGGTCGGCGGGAGGAAAGGCGGAGACCCAGTACTTC. Based on the CDR3 plus reference TRBV7-8 and TRBJ2-5, the full variable domain is GAGVSQSPRYKVAKRGQDVALRCDPISGHVSLFWYQQALGQGPEFLTYFQNEAQLDKSGLPSDRFFAERPEGSVSTLKIQRTQQEDSAVYLCASSLWSAGGKAETQYFGPGTRLLVL.

Points on this clone: An end of the junction differs from the germline gene, which may be a read error. This sequence joins TRBV12-5 and TRBJ1-2, with TRBD1 identical over 8 bases. Germline CDR1 reads LGHNT; CDR2 reads FRNRAP. This CDR3 contains 13 residues. The CDR3 bases are TGTGCTAGTGCTTTGACAGGGGAGTATGGCTACACCTTC. Protein product: CASALTGEYGYTF.

The V call is TRBV28, the J call TRBJ2-3; D is perhaps TRBD1 (5 bases). CDR3 length: 15 amino acids. With 1 base removed from V and 4 bases from J, the gap between germline ends came to 12 bases. Germline loops: CDR1 MDHEN, CDR2 SYDVKM. CDR3 nucleotides: TGTGCCAGCAGTTTATTTCAGGGTACGGCAGATACGCAGTATTTT. Protein: CASSLFQGTADTQYF.

The chain is built from TRBV5-5 and TRBJ2-1; the D is unclear. The V end was cut by 0 bases, the J end by 7 bases, with 14 bases between. Per the germline V gene, CDR1 is SGHKS and CDR2 is YYEKEE (reference sequence). This CDR3 has 15 amino acids. The CDR3 DNA reads as TGTGCCAGCAGCTTGGGAGCCCGAGGCGGAAATGAGCAGTTCTTC. This translates into CASSLGARGGNEQFF.

The rearrangement uses TRBV7-9 and TRBJ2-3; D unclear. Germline V gene lookup returns CDR1 SEHNR and CDR2 FQNEAQ (reference sequence). The CDR3 covers 17 residues. The V end lost 1 base, the J end lost 0 bases, and 14 bases lay between the germline ends. This chain's CDR3 is CASSLGPAASSTDTQYF. The DNA of the CDR3 is TGTGCCAGCAGCTTAGGCCCGGCGGCCAGTAGCACAGATACGCAGTATTTT.

V gene TRBV5-6 combines with J gene TRBJ1-5, with D perhaps matching TRBD1 (5 bases). The V end lost 3 bases, the J end lost 1 base, and 14 bases lay between the germline ends. The CDR3 covers 16 residues. In germline, CDR1 is SGHDT, CDR2 YYEEEE. The CDR3 DNA follows: TGTGCCAGCAGCTGGGGCAGGGCGGCCAGCAATCAGCCCCAGCATTTT. Translating it yields CASSWGRAASNQPQHF.

The chain uses TRBV18 and TRBJ1-1, with D unclear. Looked up from germline, CDR1 is KGHSH and CDR2 is LQKENI. V shed 3 bases and J shed 1 base, with 9 bases lying between them. The CDR3 is 14 residues long. CDR3 in amino acids: CASSPYSENTEAFF. The CDR3 nucleotides read TGTGCCAGCTCACCCTACAGTGAGAACACTGAAGCTTTCTTT.